The 19 T cell receptor beta chains below all came from one sample that was sequenced in a study of OX40 agonist ivuxolimab in advanced cancers. Sequencing was performed with immunoSEQ multiplex PCR; in TCRdb, only in-frame clones are kept and a portion is missing. The sample gives tens of thousands of clones, more than 65% of which show up once; about a tenth is in the top ten. This specimen consisted of CD4+ or CD8+ T cells sorted from blood, obtained in a trial of the OX40 agonist ivuxolimab. These receptors originate from an adult with an advanced solid tumor such as melanoma, head and neck, liver or kidney cancer.

The chain employs TRBV7-8 and TRBJ2-3; D assignment may be TRBD1 or TRBD2 (5 bases each). Germline V lookup: CDR1 SGHVS, CDR2 FQNEAQ. This CDR3 has 14 residues. V lost 3 bases to trimming and J lost 6 bases, with 13 bases between them. The CDR3 DNA reads as TGTGCCAGCAGCTTCGGGGCACCTGGGGATACGCAGTATTTT. It is translated as CASSFGAPGDTQYF. The variable domain in full, with the rest retrieved from reference TRBV7-8 and TRBJ2-3, is GAGVSQSPRYKVAKRGQDVALRCDPISGHVSLFWYQQALGQGPEFLTYFQNEAQLDKSGLPSDRFFAERPEGSVSTLKIQRTQQEDSAVYLCASSFGAPGDTQYFGPGTRLTVL.

This chain connects TRBV14 to TRBJ2-2, with TRBD2 identical over 12 bases. With 0 bases clipped from V and 0 bases from J, the junction kept 2 bases outside the gene matches. The CDR3 is made up of 18 amino acids. CDR1 and CDR2 (germline): SGHDN, FVKESK. The CDR3 nucleotides read TGTGCCAGCAGCCAAGAAGGACTAGCGGGGTCGAACACCGGGGAGCTGTTTTTT. Translating it yields CASSQEGLAGSNTGELFF.

The chain has TRBV7-8 and TRBJ1-2; D unresolved. Germline-derived CDR1 and CDR2 are SGHVS and FQNEAQ. V gave up 1 base and J gave up 7 bases, with 10 bases separating them. The CDR3 spans 13 residues. CDR3 nucleotides: TGTGCCAGCAGCTTAGGCGAGGGTCTTGGCTACACCTTC. This gives the protein CASSLGEGLGYTF. Complete variable domain (other parts from reference TRBV7-8 and TRBJ1-2): GAGVSQSPRYKVAKRGQDVALRCDPISGHVSLFWYQQALGQGPEFLTYFQNEAQLDKSGLPSDRFFAERPEGSVSTLKIQRTQQEDSAVYLCASSLGEGLGYTFGSGTRLTVV.

This clone was seen just once. The J gene is TRBJ2-1, the V gene TRBV29-1, with TRBD2 identical over 8 bases. V trimming: 7 bases; J trimming: 10 bases; junction bases outside the gene matches: 15. Germline lookup yields CDR1 SQVTM and CDR2 ANQGSEA. The CDR3 is 14 residues long. The CDR3 DNA reads TGCAGCGCCTCCAGCCGGGAGGGCCAAGAGGAGCAGTTCTTC. This codes for CSASSREGQEEQFF.

The V and J genes are TRBV11-3 and TRBJ1-1, with D unresolved. The V gene lost 6 bases and the J gene lost 2 bases, with 10 bases spanning the gap. This CDR3 region has 13 residues. Germline CDR1 and CDR2: SGHNT and YENEEA. Written as DNA, the CDR3 is TGTGCCAGCAGACGGCGGGGTAACACTGAAGCTTTCTTT. Translated: CASRRRGNTEAFF.

This clone came up once. CDR3 DNA sequence: TGTGCCAGCAGCCCACCAACGGGGGATACGCAGTATTTT. Its translation is CASSPPTGDTQYF. The chain carries TRBV7-9 and TRBJ2-3; weak D call: TRBD2 (5 bases). The V end lost 5 bases, the J end lost 6 bases, and 12 bases lay between the germline ends. The CDR3 contains 13 residues. Germline V gene lookup returns CDR1 SEHNR and CDR2 FQNEAQ (reference sequence).

The CDR3 spells CASSVGPVSNQPQHF. The CDR3, as DNA: TGTGCCAGCAGCGTAGGGCCGGTAAGCAATCAGCCCCAGCATTTT. The genes are TRBV9 and TRBJ1-5; D is undetermined. With 0 bases removed from V and 1 base from J, the gap between germline ends came to 8 bases. The CDR3 has 15 amino acids. Germline values: CDR1 SGDLS, CDR2 YYNGEE.

The V and J genes are TRBV7-2 and TRBJ2-7; the match to TRBD1 covers 8 bases. V dropped 5 bases and J dropped 0; count of bases not matched to a gene: 6. The CDR3 length is 15 residues. Germline V gene lookup returns CDR1 SGHTA and CDR2 FQGNSA. The CDR3 DNA is TGTGCCAGCAGCCTGGGACAGGCGAGCTCCTACGAGCAGTACTTC. This sequence encodes CASSLGQASSYEQYF.

The rearrangement links TRBV11-2 to TRBJ2-2; D is undetermined. CDR1 is SGHAT and CDR2 is FQNNGV in the germline V gene. The length of the CDR3 is 16 residues. The V end lost 1 base, the J end lost 2 bases, and 11 bases lay between the germline ends. CDR3: CASSLAATYNTGELFF. The DNA of the CDR3 is TGTGCCAGCAGCTTAGCAGCGACGTACAACACCGGGGAGCTGTTTTTT.

The rearrangement links TRBV6-6 to TRBJ2-7; 8 bases line up with TRBD2. The CDR3 covers 15 residues. Germline assignment: CDR1 MNHNY and CDR2 SVGAGI (reference sequence). V trimming: 8 bases; J trimming: 1 base; junction bases outside the gene matches: 10. CDR3 loop: CASQASGLYSYEQYF. The CDR3 nucleotides read TGTGCCAGCCAGGCTAGCGGGCTTTATTCCTACGAGCAGTACTTC.

V and J are TRBV9 and TRBJ1-4, with D perhaps matching TRBD1 (5 bases). CDR1 SGDLS and CDR2 YYNGEE come from the germline V gene. This CDR3 has 15 residues. V was pared by 0 bases and J by 4 bases, with 10 bases between. The CDR3 sequence: CASSVEGAINEKLFF. CDR3 in DNA: TGTGCCAGCAGCGTAGAAGGGGCCATTAATGAAAAACTGTTTTTT.

This clone is categorized as medium-sized. The J gene is TRBJ2-7, the V gene TRBV6-5; possible D gene TRBD2, 6 bases. V shed 4 bases and J shed 7 bases, with 11 bases lying between them. This CDR3 is built from 12 residues. Germline V gene sequence: CDR1 MNHEY, CDR2 SVGAGI. Here the CDR3 DNA reads TGTGCCAGCAGTTTCTCGGGGGATGAGCAGTACTTC. It yields the protein CASSFSGDEQYF.

The chain combines TRBV9 with TRBJ2-7; weak D call: TRBD1 (5 bases). The CDR3 covers 14 residues. Germline V gene sequence: CDR1 SGDLS, CDR2 YYNGEE. Trimming stripped 0 bases from V and 3 bases from J, with 10 bases between. The CDR3, as DNA: TGTGCCAGCAGCGTAGGGGGCAGGGTCTACGAGCAGTACTTC. Amino acid sequence: CASSVGGRVYEQYF.

This chain joins TRBV7-3 and TRBJ2-2; 7 positions agree with TRBD2. This CDR3 contains 13 residues. Germline lookup yields CDR1 SGHTA and CDR2 FQGTGA. V was pared by 5 bases and J by 6 bases, with 3 bases of the junction left unmatched. Written as DNA, the CDR3 is TGTGCCAGCAGCGACGGACTAGCCGGGGAGCTGTTTTTT. It translates to CASSDGLAGELFF. The full variable domain, its missing parts supplied by reference TRBV7-3 and TRBJ2-2, is GAGVSQTPSNKVTEKGKYVELRCDPISGHTALYWYRQSLGQGPEFLIYFQGTGAADDSGLPNDRFFAVRPEGSVSTLKIQRTERGDSAVYLCASSDGLAGELFFGEGSRLTVL.

The chain joins TRBV18 to TRBJ2-5; D call uncertain. This CDR3 is built from 14 residues. The germline CDR1 and CDR2 sequences are KGHSH and LQKENI. Trimming pared 4 bases from V and 5 bases from J, leaving 14 bases between. The CDR3 sequence: CASSLSAPPETQYF. CDR3 nucleotides: TGTGCCAGCTCACTCTCAGCCCCCCCGGAGACCCAGTACTTC.

The chain uses TRBV6-5 and TRBJ1-3, with unresolved D. CDR1 and CDR2 (germline): MNHEY, SVGAGI. The CDR3 is made up of 12 amino acids. V lost 8 bases and J 0 bases, leaving 5 bases between the germline ends. Written as DNA, the CDR3 is TGTGCCAGCCTGAGCTCTGGAAACACCATATATTTT. Translation: CASLSSGNTIYF.

The V gene is TRBV7-9, the J gene TRBJ2-5, with 9 bases lining up with TRBD2. V shed 3 bases, J shed 5 bases, and the junction held 7 bases outside the gene matches. This CDR3 contains 15 residues. The germline CDR1 and CDR2 sequences are SEHNR and FQNEAQ (reference sequence). The CDR3 spells CASSFTSGPWETQYF. CDR3 nucleotides: TGTGCCAGCAGCTTCACTAGCGGGCCTTGGGAGACCCAGTACTTC.

The rearrangement uses TRBV27 and TRBJ1-1; D is perhaps TRBD1 (6 bases). The CDR3 spans 11 residues. CDR1 and CDR2 from the germline V gene are MNHEY and SMNVEV (reference sequence). V was shortened by 8 bases and J by 8 bases, with 12 bases between the two germline ends. CDR3 nucleotides: TGTGCCAGCGGACCGGGACAAGAAGCTTTCTTT. Translated, it gives CASGPGQEAFF.

The rearrangement uses TRBV2 and TRBJ2-1, with TRBD2 as a possible D gene (6 bases). With 10 bases removed from V and 9 bases from J, the gap between germline ends came to 13 bases. This CDR3 has 11 amino acids. The germline gives CDR1 SNHLY, CDR2 FYNNEI. CDR3 coding DNA: TGTGCCATCCTTACCGGGGGTGAGCAGTTCTTC. This gives the protein CAILTGGEQFF.